This record concerns one TCR beta chain sequence. Its matching antigen is unknown. These data belong to a study of cytomegalovirus exposure and HLA in healthy donors. The study, taken as a whole, reports: Later analysis identified a missense DCLRE1C variant that was linked to TCR beta V- and J-gene trimming.

CDR1 MRHNA and CDR2 SNTAGT come from the germline V gene. Deletions cut 5 bases from V and 6 bases from J, with 17 bases between. The CDR3 is made up of 15 amino acids. Primers for the PCR totalled 60 Vbeta and 13 Jbeta. Some clones are missing from TCRdb's copy, which holds only in-frame ones; the method was immunoSEQ multiplex PCR. Among over 150,000 clones listed, 85% were seen once. The sequenced sample was PBMCs. The V gene is TRBV6-4, the J gene TRBJ2-1; the D gene is possibly TRBD2 (5 bases). This clonotype originated in a boy aged 2 to 10 in good health and CMV-seronegative. The CDR3 spells CASSPSAGGPNEQFF. The CDR3 nucleotides are TGTGCCAGCAGTCCGAGCGCCGGAGGACCCAATGAGCAGTTCTTC.